This T cell receptor (beta chain) was documented in a study of blood T cell repertoires in COVID-19. Study information: The study drew acute and convalescent COVID-19 samples from the United States, Italy and Spain. PBMCs, B-cell-depleted T cells, or T cells were the source of the cDNA or gDNA that made up the material.

Authors' data handling: Estimation of nucleated cell counts was performed using reference gene primer amplification. Sequencing used immunoSEQ multiplex PCR; TCRdb keeps in-frame clones, though not all of them. That table gives V, J and clone size, and the DNA gave D and trimming. The sample includes roughly 32,000 clones, 70% to 80% of them seen just once. CDR1 and CDR2 (germline): SGHRS, YFSETQ. V gave up 4 bases and J gave up 0 bases, with 8 bases separating them. There are 15 residues in the CDR3. This TCR was recovered from a human donor in a cohort sampled during active COVID-19. The chain couples TRBV5-1 to TRBJ2-6, with no clear D. Sequencing was done on a sample of peripheral blood. The DNA for the CDR3 is TGCGCCAGCAGCGGCGGTAGCTCTGGGGCCAACGTCCTGACTTTC. Amino acid sequence: CASSGGSSGANVLTF.